This T cell receptor (beta chain) was identified during a study of T and B cells in COVID-19 patients. Across the whole study: The recovered patients had mostly mild to moderate COVID-19 with outpatient management.

This clonotype is judged medium-sized (0.01 to 0.1%). Its target is unknown. From blood, roughly 220-550 ng of genomic DNA served as TRB template. The V gene's germline CDR1 is SQVTM and CDR2 ANQGSEA. The CDR3 covers 15 residues. V shed 6 bases, J shed 4 bases, and the junction held 9 bases outside the gene matches. BIOMED2 TRB-A/B primer pools were used in multiplex TRB PCR. TCRdb fed the multiplex PCR reads into MiXCR, producing one record per CDR3 protein. The top ten clones hold almost 4.5% of a sample with approximately 17,000 distinct CDR3 sequences, over 25% of them seen once. Overall study results and limits: Few blood samples existed from mildly ill patients during symptoms or early in severe cases. Active COVID-19 showed highly clonal TRB repertoires; recovery showed diversity and richness above healthy donors. Patients with COVID-19 reportedly showed strongly skewed T cell receptor beta variable and joining gene usage.

Sequenced sample: blood. This TCR was sampled from a human donor who had recovered from COVID-19. The chain has TRBV29-1 and TRBJ2-3; 11 bases map to TRBD1. CDR3 sequence: CSVGVGQGAADTQYF. CDR3 DNA sequence: TGCAGCGTGGGGGTTGGACAGGGGGCGGCAGATACGCAGTATTTT.